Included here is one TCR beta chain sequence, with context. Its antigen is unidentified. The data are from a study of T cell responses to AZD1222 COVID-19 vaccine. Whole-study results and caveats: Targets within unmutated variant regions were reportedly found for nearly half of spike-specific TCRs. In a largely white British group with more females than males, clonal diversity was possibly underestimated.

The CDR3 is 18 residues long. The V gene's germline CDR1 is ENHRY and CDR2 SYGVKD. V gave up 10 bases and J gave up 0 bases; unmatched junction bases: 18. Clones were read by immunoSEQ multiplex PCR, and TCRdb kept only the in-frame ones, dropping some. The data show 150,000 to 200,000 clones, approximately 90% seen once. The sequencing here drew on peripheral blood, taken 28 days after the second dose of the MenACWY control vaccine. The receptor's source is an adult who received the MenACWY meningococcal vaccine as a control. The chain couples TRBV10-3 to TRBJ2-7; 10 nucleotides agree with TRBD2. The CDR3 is CATRYDEAGGRSSYEQYF. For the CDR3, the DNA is TGTGCCACCCGGTACGATGAAGCGGGAGGGAGGAGCTCCTACGAGCAGTACTTC.